This T cell receptor beta chain was identified in a study of beta chain features in type 1 diabetes. Study findings and constraints: Moderately but significantly shorter TCRB CDR3s were found in Type 1 diabetes patients in all four CD4+ subsets.

Expressed TCRB transcripts got sequenced, as all isolated RNA was reverse transcribed. Some clones are missing from TCRdb's copy, which holds only in-frame ones; the method was immunoSEQ multiplex PCR. Counted here are 300,000 to 350,000 clones, less than 15% occurring once; the ten biggest clones make up over 0.014%. The germline gives CDR1 LNHDA, CDR2 SQIVND (reference sequence). The CDR3 extends over 12 amino acids. Deletions cut 5 bases from V and 0 bases from J, with 2 bases between. This clone was detected a few times. Its antigen is unidentified. The sample consisted of naive CD4+ T cells from blood. The TCR sequence derives from a woman aged 18-29 years with type 1 diabetes. This chain joins TRBV19 and TRBJ2-1; D gene ambiguous. CDR3 in DNA: TGTGCCAGTAGTCGCTCCTACAATGAGCAGTTCTTC. This codes for CASSRSYNEQFF. Combining the CDR3 with reference TRBV19 and TRBJ2-1 gives the whole variable domain DGGITQSPKYLFRKEGQNVTLSCEQNLNHDAMYWYRQDPGQGLRLIYYSQIVNDFQKGDIAEGYSVSREKKESFPLTVTSAQKNPTAFYLCASSRSYNEQFFGPGTRLTVL.